This TCR beta chain is from a study of response to subunit inactivated influenza vaccine. The CDR3 sequence is 14 residues long. J gave up 4 bases and V 4 bases, and 6 bases lay outside the gene matches. Germline V CDR1 and CDR2: SGHRS, YFSETQ. Study-wide points: That few new T cells are recruited by each seasonal influenza vaccination was the authors' suggestion.

This clonotype was observed at least ten times. Antigen unknown. MiXCR, applied by TCRdb to the RT-PCR reads, yields one record per CDR3 protein. The sample shows approximately 730,000 distinct CDR3 sequences, roughly 13% of them seen only once. Sequencing was performed on PBMCs from blood, taken 14 to 15 days before vaccination. The rearrangement links TRBV5-1 to TRBJ2-3; 7 bases agree with TRBD1. The receptor was derived from a man aged 50 to 60 who received an inactivated influenza vaccine. The CDR3 DNA reads as TGCGCCAGCAGCCAATCCCAGGGGGCAGATACGCAGTATTTT. It translates to CASSQSQGADTQYF. Using reference TRBV5-1 and TRBJ2-3 for the parts outside the CDR3, the full variable domain is KAGVTQTPRYLIKTRGQQVTLSCSPISGHRSVSWYQQTPGQGLQFLFEYFSETQRNKGNFPGRFSGRQFSNSRSEMNVSTLELGDSALYLCASSQSQGADTQYFGPGTRLTVL.